The 20 T cell receptor beta chains listed next were all sequenced from one sample in a study of identical twins. TCRdb fed the 5' RACE reads into MiXCR, producing one record per CDR3 protein. Of 650,000 to 750,000 distinct CDR3 sequences listed, approximately 22% are singletons. These data also featured in a second study, about T cells expressing NK-cell markers.

Source material: PBMCs. The source is a woman aged 18-35 years in good health.

The sample holds a few counts of this clonotype. The chain has TRBV20-1 and TRBJ2-7; D possibly corresponds to TRBD2 (5 bases). V lost 2 bases and J 0 bases, leaving 14 bases between the germline ends. CDR3 size: 15 residues. Germline V gives CDR1 DFQATT, CDR2 SNEGSKA (reference sequence). This chain's CDR3 is CSARPPGSRSYEQYF. Here the CDR3 DNA reads TGCAGTGCTAGACCCCCGGGGAGCCGCTCCTACGAGCAGTACTTC.

This clonotype was counted ten times or more. The chain joins TRBV5-1 to TRBJ2-1; 12 positions agree with TRBD1. The CDR3 extends over 14 amino acids. V gave up 7 bases and J gave up 9 bases; unmatched junction bases: 8. Germline lookup yields CDR1 SGHRS and CDR2 YFSETQ. Written as DNA, the CDR3 is TGCGCCAGCTATACGGGACAGGGGGCTGGTGAGCAGTTCTTC. Translated, it gives CASYTGQGAGEQFF.

The chain links TRBV19 to TRBJ2-1; 10 bases line up with TRBD2. J lost 4 bases, V lost 8 bases, and 8 bases had no gene match. The germline V gene has CDR1 LNHDA and CDR2 SQIVND (reference sequence). The CDR3 sequence is 15 residues long. The CDR3 coding sequence is TGTGCCAGTTCCCAAGCGGGGGGGGGGTACAATGAGCAGTTCTTC. The encoded protein is CASSQAGGGYNEQFF. Supplemented by reference TRBV19 and TRBJ2-1, the full variable domain reads DGGITQSPKYLFRKEGQNVTLSCEQNLNHDAMYWYRQDPGQGLRLIYYSQIVNDFQKGDIAEGYSVSREKKESFPLTVTSAQKNPTAFYLCASSQAGGGYNEQFFGPGTRLTVL.

V usage is TRBV9 and J usage is TRBJ2-2; D is ambiguous. Germline V gene data show CDR1 as SGDLS and CDR2 as YYNGEE. V was pared by 0 bases and J by 1 base, with 7 bases between. This CDR3 is 15 amino acids long. The CDR3 reads CASSVGGQNTGELFF. CDR3 nucleotide sequence: TGTGCCAGCAGCGTAGGCGGCCAGAACACCGGGGAGCTGTTTTTT.

The V and J genes are TRBV20-1 and TRBJ2-3, with D tentatively TRBD2 (5 bases). The CDR3 is 13 amino acids. Germline V CDR1 and CDR2: DFQATT, SNEGSKA (reference sequence). Trimming took 5 bases from V and 4 from J, leaving 13 bases between them. For the CDR3, the DNA is TGCAGTGCTTCTCGGACTGCCGCAGATACGCAGTATTTT. Translating it yields CSASRTAADTQYF.

The rearrangement uses TRBV15 and TRBJ2-1; D perhaps matches TRBD2 (7 bases). Germline assignment: CDR1 LNHNV and CDR2 YYDKDF (reference sequence). V was trimmed by 0 bases and J by 8 bases, leaving 11 bases between them. The CDR3 has 14 amino acids. CDR3 region: CATSRDGGADEQFF. In DNA, the CDR3 is TGTGCCACCAGCAGAGATGGGGGGGCGGATGAGCAGTTCTTC.

J is TRBJ2-7 and V is TRBV7-2; 9 positions agree with TRBD1. The CDR3 covers 16 residues. In germline, CDR1 is SGHTA, CDR2 FQGNSA. V gave up 1 base and J gave up 4 bases; unmatched junction bases: 8. DNA of the CDR3: TGTGCCAGCAGCTTAGGTGTGGGACAGGGTCTATACGAGCAGTACTTC. As protein: CASSLGVGQGLYEQYF.

The chain recombines TRBV27 with TRBJ2-3; the D call may be TRBD1 or TRBD2 (5 bases each). Trimming stripped 1 base from V and 5 bases from J, with 16 bases between. This CDR3 spans 16 amino acids. Germline CDR1 reads MNHEY; CDR2 reads SMNVEV (reference sequence). The CDR3 here is CASSLFPIGTGDTQYF. The CDR3 DNA is TGTGCCAGCAGTTTATTTCCCATTGGGACCGGAGATACGCAGTATTTT.

The rearrangement joins TRBV7-9 to TRBJ1-4; 7 bases are shared with TRBD1. CDR1 is SEHNR and CDR2 is FQNEAQ in the germline V gene (reference sequence). V lost 4 bases to trimming and J lost 7 bases; unmatched junction nucleotides: 9. The CDR3 length is 15 residues. CDR3 bases: TGTGCCAGCAGCTCCAGGACAGGACCGGGTGAAAAACTGTTTTTT. Its protein is CASSSRTGPGEKLFF.

This CDR3 reads CSVAALAGTYEQYF. CDR3 coding DNA: TGCAGCGTTGCAGCACTAGCGGGAACCTACGAGCAGTACTTC. The V gene is TRBV29-1, the J gene TRBJ2-7; 10 nucleotides agree with TRBD2. The germline V gene encodes CDR1 SQVTM and CDR2 ANQGSEA. V shed 4 bases and J 2 bases; nucleotides not matched to a gene: 5. The CDR3 contains 14 residues.

The chain uses TRBV6-5 and TRBJ2-7; TRBD1 aligns across 7 bases. This CDR3 is 15 amino acids long. The junction had 5 bases not matched to a gene; V was cut back by 2 bases and J by 1 base. Germline CDR1 and CDR2: MNHEY and SVGAGI. This CDR3 reads CASSYMPGGSYEQYF. The CDR3 nucleotides are TGTGCCAGCAGTTACATGCCAGGGGGATCCTACGAGCAGTACTTC.

The rearrangement uses TRBV28 and TRBJ2-7; 7 bases map to TRBD1. Germline values: CDR1 MDHEN, CDR2 SYDVKM. With 8 bases clipped from V and 0 bases from J, the junction kept 7 bases outside the gene matches. This CDR3 contains 14 residues. The CDR3 reads CASGLQGTSYEQYF. The CDR3 nucleotides are TGTGCCAGCGGCTTACAGGGGACCTCCTACGAGCAGTACTTC.

In this sample, this clonotype turned up a few times. CDR3 loop: CASSLQGADSNQPQHF. The CDR3 DNA sequence: TGTGCCAGCTCACTCCAGGGTGCGGATAGCAATCAGCCCCAGCATTTT. This chain joins TRBV18 and TRBJ1-5; possible D gene TRBD1, 5 bases. V lost 4 bases and J lost 0, with 13 bases in between. The CDR3 has 16 amino acids. Germline V gene data show CDR1 as KGHSH and CDR2 as LQKENI.

The chain couples TRBV10-3 to TRBJ2-3; D may be TRBD2 (5 bases). V dropped 4 bases and J dropped 5 bases, with 10 bases sitting between them. Germline V lookup: CDR1 ENHRY, CDR2 SYGVKD. The CDR3 is 13 amino acids. CDR3 in amino acids: CAISAVGEDTQYF. CDR3 in DNA: TGTGCCATCAGTGCAGTCGGGGAAGATACGCAGTATTTT.

This clonotype occurred many times. The chain carries TRBV29-1 and TRBJ1-4, with TRBD1 matching over 9 bases. With V trimmed by 5 bases and J by 0 bases, 16 bases remained unmatched. CDR3 size: 19 residues. Germline V gene data show CDR1 as SQVTM and CDR2 as ANQGSEA. CDR3 sequence reads: CSVFFPTRTGATTNEKLFF. The CDR3 DNA is TGCAGCGTTTTTTTCCCCACCCGGACAGGGGCCACAACTAATGAAAAACTGTTTTTT.

J is TRBJ2-3 and V is TRBV5-1; D tentatively fits TRBD1 or TRBD2 (5 bases each). The germline V and J ends were trimmed by 2 bases and 4 bases, with 14 bases remaining between them. Germline CDR1 is SGHRS and CDR2 is YFSETQ. The CDR3 sequence is 15 residues long. This chain's CDR3 is CASSLPLVGPDTQYF. In DNA form, the CDR3 reads TGCGCCAGCAGCTTACCACTAGTGGGGCCAGATACGCAGTATTTT.

This clonotype was observed a handful of times. V usage is TRBV5-1 and J usage is TRBJ2-3; D remains unclear. Germline values: CDR1 SGHRS, CDR2 YFSETQ. CDR3 size: 13 residues. V shed 4 bases and J shed 4 bases, with 10 bases lying between them. The CDR3 DNA sequence: TGCGCCAGCAGCCCGCGGTGGGCAGATACGCAGTATTTT. This encodes CASSPRWADTQYF. Variable domain in full (rest from reference TRBV5-1 and TRBJ2-3): KAGVTQTPRYLIKTRGQQVTLSCSPISGHRSVSWYQQTPGQGLQFLFEYFSETQRNKGNFPGRFSGRQFSNSRSEMNVSTLELGDSALYLCASSPRWADTQYFGPGTRLTVL.

J is TRBJ2-5 and V is TRBV27; perhaps TRBD2 as D (6 bases). Per germline, CDR1 MNHEY and CDR2 SMNVEV (reference sequence). This CDR3 is 12 amino acids long. Trimming removed 8 bases at V and 5 bases at J, with 12 bases between. The CDR3: CASGRGLETQYF. CDR3 in DNA: TGTGCCAGCGGGCGGGGTTTGGAGACCCAGTACTTC.

V usage is TRBV24-1 and J usage is TRBJ2-3; the match to TRBD2 covers 9 bases. CDR1 and CDR2 from the germline V gene are KGHDR and SFDVKD. CDR3 length: 14 residues. V gave up 6 bases and J gave up 4 bases; unmatched junction bases: 4. The DNA for the CDR3 is TGTGCCACCAGTAGGAGCGGGGGGTCAGATACGCAGTATTTT. Translating gives CATSRSGGSDTQYF.

V and J are TRBV20-1 and TRBJ2-3; D unresolved. The CDR3 consists of 13 residues. Germline CDR1 DFQATT, CDR2 SNEGSKA (reference sequence). V was pared by 4 bases and J by 6 bases, with 14 bases between. The CDR3 coding sequence is TGCAGTGCTATGCCTCCCGTCTCGGATACGCAGTATTTT. Protein sequence: CSAMPPVSDTQYF.